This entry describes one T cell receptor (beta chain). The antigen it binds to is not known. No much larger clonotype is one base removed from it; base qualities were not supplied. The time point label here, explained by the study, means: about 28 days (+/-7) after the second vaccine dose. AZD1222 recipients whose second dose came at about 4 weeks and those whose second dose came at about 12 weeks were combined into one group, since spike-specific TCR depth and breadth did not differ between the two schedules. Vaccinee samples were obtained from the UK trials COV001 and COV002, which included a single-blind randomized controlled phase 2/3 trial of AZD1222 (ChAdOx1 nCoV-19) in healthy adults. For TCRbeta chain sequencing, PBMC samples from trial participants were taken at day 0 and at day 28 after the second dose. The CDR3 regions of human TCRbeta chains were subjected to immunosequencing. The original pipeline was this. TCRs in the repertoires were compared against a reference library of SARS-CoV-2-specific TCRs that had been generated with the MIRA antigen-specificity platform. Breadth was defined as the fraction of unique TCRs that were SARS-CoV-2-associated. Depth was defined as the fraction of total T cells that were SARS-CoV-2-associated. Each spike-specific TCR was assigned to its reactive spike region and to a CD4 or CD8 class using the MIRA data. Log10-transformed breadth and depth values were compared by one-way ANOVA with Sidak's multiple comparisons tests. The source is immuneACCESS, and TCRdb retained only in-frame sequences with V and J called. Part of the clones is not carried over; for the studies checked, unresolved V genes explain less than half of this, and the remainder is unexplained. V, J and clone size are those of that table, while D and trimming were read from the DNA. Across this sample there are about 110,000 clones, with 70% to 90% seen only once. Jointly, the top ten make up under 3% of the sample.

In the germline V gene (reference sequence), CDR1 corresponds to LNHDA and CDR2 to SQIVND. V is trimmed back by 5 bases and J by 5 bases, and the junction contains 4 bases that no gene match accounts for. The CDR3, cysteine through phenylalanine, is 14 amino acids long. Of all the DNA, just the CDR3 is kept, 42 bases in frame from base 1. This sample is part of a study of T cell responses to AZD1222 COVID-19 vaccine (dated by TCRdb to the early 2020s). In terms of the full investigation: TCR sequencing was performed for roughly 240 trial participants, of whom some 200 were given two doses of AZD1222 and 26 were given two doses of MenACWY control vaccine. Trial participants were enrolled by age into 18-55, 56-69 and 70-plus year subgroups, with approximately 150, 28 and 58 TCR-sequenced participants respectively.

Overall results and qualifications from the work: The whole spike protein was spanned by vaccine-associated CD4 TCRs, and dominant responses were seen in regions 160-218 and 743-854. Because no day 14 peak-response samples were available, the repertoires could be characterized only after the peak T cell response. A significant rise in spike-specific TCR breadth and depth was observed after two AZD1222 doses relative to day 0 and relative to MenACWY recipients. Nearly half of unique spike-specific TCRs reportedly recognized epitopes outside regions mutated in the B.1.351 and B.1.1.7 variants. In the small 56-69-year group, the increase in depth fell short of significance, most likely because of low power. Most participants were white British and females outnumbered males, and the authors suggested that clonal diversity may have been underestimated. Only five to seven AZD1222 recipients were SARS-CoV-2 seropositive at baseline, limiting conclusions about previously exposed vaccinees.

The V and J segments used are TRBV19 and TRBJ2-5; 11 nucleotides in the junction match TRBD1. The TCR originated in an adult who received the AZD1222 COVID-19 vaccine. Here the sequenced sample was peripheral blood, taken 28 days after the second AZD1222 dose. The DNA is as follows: TGTGCCAGTAGTTCGGGACAGGGGGGGGAGACCCAGTACTTC. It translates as CASSSGQGGETQYF.